A single sample is the source of the 3 T cell receptor beta chains below, sequenced in a study of identical twins. TCRdb re-called the 5' RACE reads through MiXCR, storing one row per CDR3 protein. The sample lists 310,000 or so distinct CDR3 sequences, under 9.5% occurring once. The same data also went into a second study, on yellow fever vaccine responses in identical twins.

Material for sequencing was memory (CD45RO+) T cells sorted from blood. These TCRs come from a woman aged 18-29 years in good health.

This clonotype appeared many times. J is TRBJ2-3 and V is TRBV5-1, with 11 bases lining up with TRBD2. The CDR3 is made up of 14 amino acids. Germline CDR1 reads SGHRS; CDR2 reads YFSETQ. V was clipped by 3 bases and J by 4 bases; unmatched bases: 1. CDR3 region: CASSSGLAADTQYF. In nucleotides, the CDR3 is TGCGCCAGCAGCTCGGGACTAGCGGCAGATACGCAGTATTTT.

Ten or more counts support this clonotype. The chain carries TRBV24-1 and TRBJ2-2, with 10 bases lining up with TRBD1. V was pared by 10 bases and J by 0 bases, with 4 bases of the junction left unmatched. From germline, CDR1 is KGHDR and CDR2 SFDVKD. The CDR3 covers 15 residues. CDR3 DNA sequence: TGTGCCACGAAAGGGACAGGGGCGAACACCGGGGAGCTGTTTTTT. It is translated as CATKGTGANTGELFF.

The table lists this clonotype with a few counts. The V call is TRBV6-1, the J call TRBJ2-3, with 7 bases lining up with TRBD2. Per the germline V gene, CDR1 is MNHNS and CDR2 is SASEGT. The CDR3 is 15 residues long. Unmatched junction bases numbered 6, after V lost 4 bases and J lost 2 bases. CDR3 bases: TGTGCCAGCAGTGTGCTAGCGGACCTCACAGATACGCAGTATTTT. It specifies CASSVLADLTDTQYF.